This T cell receptor beta chain stems from a study of PD-1 blockade in classical Hodgkin lymphoma. As to time point: newly diagnosed, previously untreated cHL patient sample. The CDR3 sequence is 17 residues long. Germline loops: CDR1 KGHSH, CDR2 LQKENI. Germline trimming cut 0 bases from V and 4 bases from J; bases unmatched to any gene: 3. Produced via immunoSEQ multiplex PCR; TCRdb's table is partial and in-frame only. The sample includes 20,000 to 25,000 clones, around 94% seen only once; the top ten take roughly 6%. The receptor comes from a human donor with classical Hodgkin lymphoma. The sequenced sample was peripheral blood mononuclear cells (PBMCs). V usage is TRBV18 and J usage is TRBJ2-3; 14 nucleotides align to TRBD2. The CDR3 here is CASSPPTSGGAADTQYF. The CDR3 nucleotides read TGTGCCAGCTCACCACCGACTAGCGGGGGGGCAGCAGATACGCAGTATTTT.